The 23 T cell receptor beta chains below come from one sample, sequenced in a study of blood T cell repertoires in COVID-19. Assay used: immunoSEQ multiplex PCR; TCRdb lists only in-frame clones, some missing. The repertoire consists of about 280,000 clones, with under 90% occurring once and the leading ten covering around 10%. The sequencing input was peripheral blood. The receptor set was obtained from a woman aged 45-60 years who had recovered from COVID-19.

This chain's CDR3 is CASSQDPPGTEGYTF. CDR3 DNA: TGCGCCAGCAGCCAAGATCCTCCAGGGACAGAAGGCTACACCTTC. The chain links TRBV4-1 to TRBJ1-2, with 7 bases lining up with TRBD1. There are 15 residues in the CDR3. Germline CDR1 MGHRA, CDR2 YSYEKL. With 0 bases clipped from V and 8 bases from J, the junction kept 9 bases outside the gene matches.

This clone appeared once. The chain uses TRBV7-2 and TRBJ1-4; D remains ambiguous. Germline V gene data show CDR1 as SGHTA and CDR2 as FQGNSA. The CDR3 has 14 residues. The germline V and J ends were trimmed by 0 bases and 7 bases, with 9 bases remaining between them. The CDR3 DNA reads TGTGCCAGCAGCTTAGCGTTCCGGGGTGAAAAACTGTTTTTT. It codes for CASSLAFRGEKLFF.

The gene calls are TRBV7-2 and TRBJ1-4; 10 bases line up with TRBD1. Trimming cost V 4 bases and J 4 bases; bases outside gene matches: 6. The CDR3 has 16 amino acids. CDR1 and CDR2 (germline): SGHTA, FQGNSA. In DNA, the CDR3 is TGTGCCAGCAGCTCATCACGGACAGGGGGTAATGAAAAACTGTTTTTT. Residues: CASSSSRTGGNEKLFF.

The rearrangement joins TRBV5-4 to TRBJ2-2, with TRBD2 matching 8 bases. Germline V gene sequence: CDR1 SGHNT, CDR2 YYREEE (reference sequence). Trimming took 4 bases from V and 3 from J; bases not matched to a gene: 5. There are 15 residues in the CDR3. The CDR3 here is CASSRGGPDTGELFF. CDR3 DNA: TGTGCCAGCAGCCGCGGGGGGCCCGACACCGGGGAGCTGTTTTTT.

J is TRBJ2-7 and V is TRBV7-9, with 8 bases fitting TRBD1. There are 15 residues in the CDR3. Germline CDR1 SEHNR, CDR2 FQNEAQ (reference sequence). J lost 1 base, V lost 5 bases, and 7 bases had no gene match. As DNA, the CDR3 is TGTGCCAGCAGCCCGGACAGGGCTTTGTCCTACGAGCAGTACTTC. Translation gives CASSPDRALSYEQYF.

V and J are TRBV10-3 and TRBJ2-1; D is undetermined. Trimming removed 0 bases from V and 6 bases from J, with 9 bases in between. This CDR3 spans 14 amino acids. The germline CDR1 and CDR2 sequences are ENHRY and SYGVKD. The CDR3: CAISESTRGNEQFF. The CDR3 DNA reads TGTGCCATCAGTGAGTCGACTCGTGGCAATGAGCAGTTCTTC.

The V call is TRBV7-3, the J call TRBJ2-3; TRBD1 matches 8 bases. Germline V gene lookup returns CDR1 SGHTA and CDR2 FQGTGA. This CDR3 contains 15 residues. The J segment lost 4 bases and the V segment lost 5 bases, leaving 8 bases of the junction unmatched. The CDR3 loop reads CASSRNRGDADTQYF. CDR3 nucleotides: TGTGCCAGCAGCAGAAACAGGGGGGACGCAGATACGCAGTATTTT.

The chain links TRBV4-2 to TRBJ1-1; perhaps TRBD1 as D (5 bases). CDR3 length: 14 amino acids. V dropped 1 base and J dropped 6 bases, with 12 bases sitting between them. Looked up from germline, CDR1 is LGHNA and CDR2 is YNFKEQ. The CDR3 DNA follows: TGTGCCAGCAGCCAAGTTACGGGGGAGGCTGAAGCTTTCTTT. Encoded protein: CASSQVTGEAEAFF.

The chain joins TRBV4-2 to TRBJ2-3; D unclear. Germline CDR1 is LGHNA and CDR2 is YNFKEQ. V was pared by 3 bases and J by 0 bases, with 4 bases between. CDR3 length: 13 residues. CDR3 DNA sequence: TGTGCCAGCAGCCACGAGAGCACAGATACGCAGTATTTT. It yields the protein CASSHESTDTQYF.

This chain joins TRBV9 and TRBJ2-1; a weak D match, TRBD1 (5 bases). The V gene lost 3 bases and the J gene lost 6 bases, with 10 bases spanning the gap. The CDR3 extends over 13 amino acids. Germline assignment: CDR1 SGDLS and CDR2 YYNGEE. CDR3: CASSAGHANEQFF. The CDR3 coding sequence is TGTGCCAGCAGCGCCGGACATGCCAATGAGCAGTTCTTC.

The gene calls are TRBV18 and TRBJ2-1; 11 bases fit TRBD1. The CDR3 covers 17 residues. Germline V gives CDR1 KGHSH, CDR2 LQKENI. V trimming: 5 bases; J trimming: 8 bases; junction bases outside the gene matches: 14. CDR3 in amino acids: CASSYLRGTGGSDEQFF. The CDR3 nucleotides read TGTGCCAGCTCATATCTAAGAGGGACAGGGGGTTCGGATGAGCAGTTCTTC. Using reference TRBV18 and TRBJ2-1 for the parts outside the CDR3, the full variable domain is NAGVMQNPRHLVRRRGQEARLRCSPMKGHSHVYWYRQLPEEGLKFMVYLQKENIIDESGMPKERFSAEFPKEGPSILRIQQVVRGDSAAYFCASSYLRGTGGSDEQFFGPGTRLTVL.

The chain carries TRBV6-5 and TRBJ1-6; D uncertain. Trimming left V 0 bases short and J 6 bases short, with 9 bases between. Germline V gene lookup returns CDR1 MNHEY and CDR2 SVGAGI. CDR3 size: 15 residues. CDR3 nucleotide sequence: TGTGCCAGCAGTTACTCAGACTCATCTAATTCACCCCTCCACTTT. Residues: CASSYSDSSNSPLHF.

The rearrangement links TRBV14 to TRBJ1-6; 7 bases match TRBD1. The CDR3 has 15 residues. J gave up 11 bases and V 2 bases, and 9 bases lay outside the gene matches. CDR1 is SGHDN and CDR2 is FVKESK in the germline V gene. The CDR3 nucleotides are TGTGCCAGCAGCCAAACGGACAGGAGTGCCACACCCCTCCACTTT. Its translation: CASSQTDRSATPLHF.

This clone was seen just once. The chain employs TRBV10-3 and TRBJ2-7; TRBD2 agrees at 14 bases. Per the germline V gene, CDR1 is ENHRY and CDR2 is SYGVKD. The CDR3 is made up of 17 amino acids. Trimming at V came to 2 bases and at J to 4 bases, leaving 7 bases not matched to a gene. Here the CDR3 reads CAISEPGLAGDLYEQYF. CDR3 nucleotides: TGTGCCATCAGTGAGCCGGGACTAGCGGGGGACCTATACGAGCAGTACTTC.

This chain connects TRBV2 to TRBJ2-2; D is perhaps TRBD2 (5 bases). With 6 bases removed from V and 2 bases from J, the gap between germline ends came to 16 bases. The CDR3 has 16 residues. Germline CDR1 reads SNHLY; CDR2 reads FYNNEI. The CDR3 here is CASSPTYGINTGELFF. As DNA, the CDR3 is TGTGCCAGCAGCCCTACCTACGGGATAAACACCGGGGAGCTGTTTTTT.

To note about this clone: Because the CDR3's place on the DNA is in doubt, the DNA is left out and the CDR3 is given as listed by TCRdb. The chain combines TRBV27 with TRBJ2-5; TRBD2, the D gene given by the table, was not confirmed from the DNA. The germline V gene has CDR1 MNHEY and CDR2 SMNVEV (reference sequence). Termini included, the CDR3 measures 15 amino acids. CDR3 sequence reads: CASSSSSGVGETQYF.

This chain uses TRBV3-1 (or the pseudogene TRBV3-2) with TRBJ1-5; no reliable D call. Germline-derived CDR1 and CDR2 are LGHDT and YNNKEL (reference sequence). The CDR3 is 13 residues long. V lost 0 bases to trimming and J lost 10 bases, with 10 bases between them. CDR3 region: CASSQDHTTPQHF. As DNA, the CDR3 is TGTGCCAGCAGCCAAGACCACACCACCCCCCAGCATTTT.

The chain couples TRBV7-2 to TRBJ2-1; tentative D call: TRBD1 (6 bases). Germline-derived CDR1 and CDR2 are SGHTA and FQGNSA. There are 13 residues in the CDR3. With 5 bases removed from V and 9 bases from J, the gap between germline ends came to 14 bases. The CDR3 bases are TGTGCCAGCAGCACGGGGACAAATCGTGAGCAGTTCTTC. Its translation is CASSTGTNREQFF.

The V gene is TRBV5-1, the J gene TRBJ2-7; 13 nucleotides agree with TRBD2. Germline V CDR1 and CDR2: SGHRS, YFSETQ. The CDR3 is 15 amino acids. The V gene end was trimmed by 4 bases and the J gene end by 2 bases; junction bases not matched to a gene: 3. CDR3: CASSAGTSGTYEQYF. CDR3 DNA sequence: TGCGCCAGCAGCGCTGGGACTAGCGGGACCTACGAGCAGTACTTC.

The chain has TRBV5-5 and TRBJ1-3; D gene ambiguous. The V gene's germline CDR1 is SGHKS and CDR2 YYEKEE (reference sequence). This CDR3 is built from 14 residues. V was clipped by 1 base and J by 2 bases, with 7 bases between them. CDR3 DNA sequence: TGTGCCAGCAGCTTGTCGGGAGCTGGAAACACCATATATTTT. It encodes CASSLSGAGNTIYF.

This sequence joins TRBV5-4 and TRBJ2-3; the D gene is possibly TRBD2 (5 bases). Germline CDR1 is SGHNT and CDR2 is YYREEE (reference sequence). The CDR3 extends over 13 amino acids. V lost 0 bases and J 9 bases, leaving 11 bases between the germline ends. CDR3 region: CASSLAGNRTQYF. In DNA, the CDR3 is TGTGCCAGCAGCTTGGCCGGGAATCGCACGCAGTATTTT. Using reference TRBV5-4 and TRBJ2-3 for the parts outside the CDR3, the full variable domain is ETGVTQSPTHLIKTRGQQVTLRCSSQSGHNTVSWYQQALGQGPQFIFQYYREEENGRGNFPPRFSGLQFPNYSSELNVNALELDDSALYLCASSLAGNRTQYFGPGTRLTVL.

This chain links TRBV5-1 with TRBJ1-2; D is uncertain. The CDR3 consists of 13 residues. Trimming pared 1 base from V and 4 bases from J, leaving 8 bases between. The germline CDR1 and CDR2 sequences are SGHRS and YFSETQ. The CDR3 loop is CASSLRQAYGYTF. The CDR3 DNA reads TGCGCCAGCAGCTTGAGGCAGGCCTATGGCTACACCTTC.

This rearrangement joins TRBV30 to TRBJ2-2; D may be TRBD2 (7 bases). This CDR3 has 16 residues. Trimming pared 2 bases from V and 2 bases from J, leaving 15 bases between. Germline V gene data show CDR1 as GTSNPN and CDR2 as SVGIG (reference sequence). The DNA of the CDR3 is TGTGCCTGGAGTACCAGGGGACTACCTAACACCGGGGAGCTGTTTTTT. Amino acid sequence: CAWSTRGLPNTGELFF.